The T cell receptor beta chain described here comes from a study of T cell responses to AZD1222 COVID-19 vaccine (dated by TCRdb to about 2021). Study-wide context: Because spike-specific TCR depth and breadth did not differ between the two schedules, AZD1222 recipients who got a second dose at roughly 4 weeks were pooled with those who got a second dose at roughly 12 weeks. TCR sequencing covered some 240 trial participants: 207 given two doses of AZD1222 and around 25 given two doses of MenACWY control vaccine. Trial participants were enrolled into age subgroups of 18-55, 56-69 and 70-plus years, which contained about 150, 28 and 57 TCR-sequenced participants, respectively.

V was cut back by 5 bases and J by 9 bases, leaving a gap of 11 bases between them. From cysteine to phenylalanine, the CDR3 is 12 amino acids long. Of the read, only the CDR3 DNA is kept; its 36 bases are in frame from base 1. Broader findings and caveats from the paper: Participants were mostly white British, with more females than males. The authors suggested clonal diversity may have been underestimated. A significant rise in spike-specific TCR breadth and depth was observed after two AZD1222 doses relative to day 0 and relative to MenACWY recipients. Epitopes outside the regions mutated in the B.1.351 and B.1.1.7 variants were reportedly recognized by nearly half of the unique spike-specific TCRs. In the small 56-69-year group, the increase in depth fell short of significance, most likely because of low power. Conclusions about previously exposed vaccinees are limited because only six or seven AZD1222 recipients were SARS-CoV-2 seropositive at baseline. Because no samples from the day 14 peak response were available, repertoires could be characterized only after the peak T cell response. The vaccine-associated CD4 TCRs covered the entire spike protein, and the dominant responses fell in regions 160-218 and 743-854.

Of note for this clone: Its antigen target is currently unknown. No base-level quality is on record; no much larger clone is a single base apart.

The CDR3 regions of human TCRbeta chains were subjected to immunosequencing. On the study's bioinformatics: Repertoire TCRs were matched against a reference library of SARS-CoV-2-specific TCRs generated with the MIRA antigen-specificity platform. Breadth was defined as the fraction of unique TCRs that were SARS-CoV-2-associated. Depth was defined as the fraction of total T cells that were SARS-CoV-2-associated. Using the MIRA data, every spike-specific TCR was mapped to the spike region that the TCR reacted to and assigned to either a CD4 or a CD8 class. Log10-transformed breadth and depth values were compared by one-way ANOVA with Sidak's multiple comparisons tests. Held by TCRdb, this immuneACCESS table contains in-frame sequences only and omits some clones. Under half of the omission traces to an unresolved V gene where checked; the cause of the rest is unknown. From that table come the V and J calls and clone size; the DNA was used to work out D and trimming. Counted in this sample were about 150,000 clones; nearly 95% of them appeared once. The ten largest make up under 6.5% of the sample.

This sample's time point label indicates: baseline before first vaccination. Samples from vaccinated people were obtained from the UK trials COV001 and COV002, which included a single-blind randomized controlled phase 2/3 trial of AZD1222 (ChAdOx1 nCoV-19) in healthy adults. For TCRbeta chain sequencing, PBMC samples from trial participants were taken at day 0 and at day 28 after the second dose. Source: peripheral blood, taken on day 0 of AZD1222 vaccination. The chain uses TRBV12-3 or TRBV12-4 and TRBJ2-1; there is no confident call for the D gene. This sequence originates from an adult in good health. CDR3 sequence: CASSPQFGEQFF. The nucleotides are TGTGCCAGCAGTCCCCAGTTCGGTGAGCAGTTCTTC.